Shown below are 21 T cell receptor beta chains from a single sample sequenced in a study of blood T cells in healthy people across ages. It was with a sample-barcoded 5' primer and a J-beta primer mix that a second PCR of roughly 7 to 12 cycles was run. TCRdb re-analysed the 5' RACE reads in MiXCR, keeping a single row per CDR3 protein. The sample comprises approximately 690,000 distinct CDR3 sequences, around 41% of which are singletons, and about 32% rests with the top ten. The sequenced material came from blood. These receptors were taken from an older man in good health.

This clonotype has a handful of counts. The gene calls are TRBV5-4 and TRBJ2-3; D not certain. Germline assignment: CDR1 SGHNT and CDR2 YYREEE (reference sequence). Trimming cost V 4 bases and J 0 bases, with 15 bases left between them. The CDR3 extends over 16 amino acids. The CDR3 is CASSPGPRPSTDTQYF. The CDR3 region has the DNA TGTGCCAGCAGCCCCGGGCCTCGACCTAGCACAGATACGCAGTATTTT. The variable domain in full, completed from reference TRBV5-4 and TRBJ2-3, reads ETGVTQSPTHLIKTRGQQVTLRCSSQSGHNTVSWYQQALGQGPQFIFQYYREEENGRGNFPPRFSGLQFPNYSSELNVNALELDDSALYLCASSPGPRPSTDTQYFGPGTRLTVL.

The V gene is TRBV7-2, the J gene TRBJ2-7; TRBD2 matches 7 bases. Germline CDR1 reads SGHTA; CDR2 reads FQGNSA. The trim removed 8 bases at V and 7 bases at J, leaving 17 bases unmatched. This CDR3 has 15 residues. The chain's CDR3 is CASRGVGSSDNEQYF. The CDR3 region has the DNA TGTGCCAGCCGGGGGGTGGGAAGCTCCGACAATGAGCAGTACTTC. The full variable domain, completed using reference TRBV7-2 and TRBJ2-7, is GAGVSQSPSNKVTEKGKDVELRCDPISGHTALYWYRQSLGQGLEFLIYFQGNSAPDKSGLPSDRFSAERTGGSVSTLTIQRTQQEDSAVYLCASRGVGSSDNEQYFGPGTRLTVT.

This chain uses TRBV3-1 with TRBJ2-1; TRBD2 matches at 11 bases. The CDR3 consists of 16 residues. In germline, CDR1 is LGHDT, CDR2 YNNKEL (reference sequence). V gave up 4 bases and J gave up 7 bases; unmatched junction bases: 9. In nucleotides, the CDR3 is TGTGCCAGCAGCCCCTCAGGGGTAGCGGGGGGGAATGAGCAGTTCTTC. It encodes CASSPSGVAGGNEQFF.

The chain uses TRBV6-5 and TRBJ2-2; possibly TRBD1 or TRBD2 for D (5 bases each). The CDR3 is 16 residues long. Germline V CDR1 and CDR2: MNHEY, SVGAGI. Trimming took off 7 bases at V and 6 bases at J, with 21 bases between the two ends. CDR3 bases: TGTGCCAGCAAGCTTGTTCGAGGGTGGGACGCCGGGGAGCTGTTTTTT. Its translation is CASKLVRGWDAGELFF.

This clonotype occurred many times. The genes are TRBV5-1 and TRBJ2-5; D remains ambiguous. Germline CDR1 and CDR2: SGHRS and YFSETQ. The CDR3 has 14 residues. Trimming shortened V by 5 bases and J by 5 bases, and 16 bases separated the two germline ends. The CDR3 spells CASRNQGPGETQYF. CDR3 nucleotides: TGCGCCAGCAGGAACCAAGGCCCCGGGGAGACCCAGTACTTC.

The rearrangement links TRBV10-3 to TRBJ2-3; TRBD2 aligns across 9 bases. With 3 bases clipped from V and 2 bases from J, the junction kept 9 bases outside the gene matches. In germline, CDR1 is ENHRY, CDR2 SYGVKD. The CDR3 covers 17 residues. The CDR3 protein is CAISDLLAGESTDTQYF. Here the CDR3 DNA reads TGTGCCATCAGTGACCTATTAGCGGGGGAATCCACAGATACGCAGTATTTT.

The chain recombines TRBV20-1 with TRBJ2-7; tentative D call: TRBD2 (5 bases). Germline V gene lookup returns CDR1 DFQATT and CDR2 SNEGSKA (reference sequence). The V and J ends lost 3 bases and 2 bases respectively, with 14 bases between them. This CDR3 comprises 14 residues. The CDR3 loop is CSASRGRSTYEQYF. The CDR3 DNA is TGCAGTGCTAGTCGTGGGAGATCCACCTACGAGCAGTACTTC.

This chain uses TRBV7-2 with TRBJ1-1, with D tentatively TRBD1 (5 bases). The CDR3 consists of 15 residues. From germline, CDR1 is SGHTA and CDR2 FQGNSA. Trimming left V 5 bases short and J 10 bases short, with 23 bases between. In DNA, the CDR3 is TGTGCCAGCAGCCCCGCCCTCGCGGGACCCGGAGGAGCTTTCTTT. It is translated as CASSPALAGPGGAFF.

V is TRBV15 and J is TRBJ2-3; 10 bases line up with TRBD2. The CDR3 has 16 amino acids. CDR1 is LNHNV, CDR2 YYDKDF, per germline (reference sequence). The junction had 11 bases not matched to a gene; V was cut back by 5 bases and J by 6 bases. The CDR3 sequence: CATSPGLAGVWDTQYF. CDR3 DNA: TGTGCCACCAGCCCGGGGCTAGCGGGAGTCTGGGATACGCAGTATTTT.

This clonotype was detected only a few times. V usage is TRBV6-2 or TRBV6-3 and J usage is TRBJ2-7; 11 bases line up with TRBD2. There are 14 residues in the CDR3. V gave up 6 bases and J gave up 5 bases; unmatched junction bases: 6. Germline loops: CDR1 MNHEY, CDR2 SVGEGT. Here the CDR3 DNA reads TGTGCCAGCAGATCGACTAGCGGGGAGGACGAGCAGTACTTC. Protein sequence: CASRSTSGEDEQYF.

This clonotype was recorded a few times. The V call is TRBV6-2 or TRBV6-3, the J call TRBJ2-3, with D perhaps matching TRBD1 (5 bases). V was cut by 7 bases and J by 0 bases, with 11 bases left in between. CDR1 MNHEY and CDR2 SVGEGT come from the germline V gene. The CDR3 is 14 amino acids. CDR3 nucleotides: TGTGCCAGCAAAAGACAGCAAAGCACAGATACGCAGTATTTT. Protein product: CASKRQQSTDTQYF.

This clonotype has only one observation. V usage is TRBV20-1 and J usage is TRBJ2-5; TRBD2 is a possible D gene (6 bases). The V end lost 0 bases, the J end lost 11 bases, and 25 bases lay between the germline ends. This CDR3 is built from 16 residues. From germline, CDR1 is DFQATT and CDR2 SNEGSKA (reference sequence). For the CDR3, the DNA is TGCAGTGCTAGAGAAATGAGGCGGGGAACCTACAATGAGCAGTACTTC. This encodes CSAREMRRGTYNEQYF.

As concerns this clonotype: One end of the junction is discordant with germline, which a read error may explain. The V call is TRBV7-7, the J call TRBJ2-3; D is undetermined. Looked up from germline, CDR1 is SSHAT and CDR2 is FNYEAQ (reference sequence). The CDR3 spans 15 residues. Here the CDR3 reads CASSLRSLSTDTQYF. Written as DNA, the CDR3 is TGTGCTAGCAGCTTAAGAAGCCTCAGCACAGATACGCAGTATTTT.

Concerning this clonotype: One end of the junction fails to match germline, which may point to a read error. The V call is TRBV4-2, the J call TRBJ2-1, with D perhaps TRBD2 (6 bases). CDR3 length equals 17 residues. Per the germline V gene, CDR1 is LGHNA and CDR2 is YNFKEQ. The CDR3 is CTSSQDEDGSSYNEQFF. For the CDR3, the DNA is TGTACCAGCAGCCAAGATGAGGACGGGAGCTCCTACAATGAGCAGTTCTTC.

The rearrangement uses TRBV4-3 and TRBJ2-2; 10 bases map to TRBD1. The CDR3 is made up of 18 amino acids. From germline, CDR1 is LGHNA and CDR2 YSLEER. J lost 6 bases, V lost 1 base, and 11 bases had no gene match. CDR3 DNA sequence: TGCGCCAGCAGCCAAGCAACCGGGACAGGGGATGTCTCCGGGGAGCTGTTTTTT. This codes for CASSQATGTGDVSGELFF.

The chain links TRBV2 to TRBJ1-5; 7 bases map to TRBD1. Germline-derived CDR1 and CDR2 are SNHLY and FYNNEI. V was clipped by 6 bases and J by 7 bases; unmatched bases: 12. The CDR3 covers 15 residues. CDR3 in DNA: TGTGCCAGCAGACCCGCAGGGGGAATAAACCAGCCCCAGCATTTT. Amino acid sequence: CASRPAGGINQPQHF.

This clonotype showed up just once. The rearrangement uses TRBV7-3 and TRBJ2-3, with TRBD1 identical over 7 bases. The V and J ends lost 8 bases and 6 bases, in that order; junction bases with no gene match: 11. Per the germline V gene, CDR1 is SGHTA and CDR2 is FQGTGA. The CDR3 sequence is 14 residues long. CDR3 in amino acids: CASDPTGAGDTQYF. In DNA, the CDR3 is TGTGCCAGCGATCCAACAGGGGCTGGGGATACGCAGTATTTT. Using reference TRBV7-3 and TRBJ2-3 for the parts outside the CDR3, the full variable domain is GAGVSQTPSNKVTEKGKYVELRCDPISGHTALYWYRQSLGQGPEFLIYFQGTGAADDSGLPNDRFFAVRPEGSVSTLKIQRTERGDSAVYLCASDPTGAGDTQYFGPGTRLTVL.

The table lists this clonotype with a few counts. The chain is built from TRBV29-1 and TRBJ1-2; D gene uncertain. This CDR3 region has 12 residues. V lost 3 bases to trimming and J lost 1 base, with 6 bases between them. Germline-derived CDR1 and CDR2 are SQVTM and ANQGSEA. The CDR3 region is CSVDSVNYGYTF. CDR3 in DNA: TGCAGCGTTGATTCTGTTAACTATGGCTACACCTTC. The full variable domain, completed using reference TRBV29-1 and TRBJ1-2, is SAVISQKPSRDICQRGTSLTIQCQVDSQVTMMFWYRQQPGQSLTLIATANQGSEATYESGFVIDKFPISRPNLTFSTLTVSNMSPEDSSIYLCSVDSVNYGYTFGSGTRLTVV.

This clonotype was seen only a few times. The gene calls are TRBV6-5 and TRBJ2-1, with 11 bases identical to TRBD1. The germline V gene encodes CDR1 MNHEY and CDR2 SVGAGI. CDR3 length: 16 residues. Trimming cost V 1 base and J 8 bases; bases outside gene matches: 7. The chain's CDR3 is CASSYLPGQGGHEQFF. The DNA for the CDR3 is TGTGCCAGCAGTTACTTACCGGGACAGGGGGGGCATGAGCAGTTCTTC.

This clonotype was found many times. V usage is TRBV2 and J usage is TRBJ2-3; D is perhaps TRBD1 (6 bases). Germline CDR1 SNHLY, CDR2 FYNNEI. Deletions cut 4 bases from V and 0 bases from J, with 11 bases between. The CDR3 has 15 residues. The CDR3 nucleotides are TGTGCCAGCAGTGGGGACACCCCGAGCACAGATACGCAGTATTTT. Residues: CASSGDTPSTDTQYF.

This clonotype was seen more than once but under ten times. This sequence joins TRBV4-3 and TRBJ2-7; no firm D call. The germline V and J ends were trimmed by 2 bases and 3 bases, with 14 bases remaining between them. Germline V gives CDR1 LGHNA, CDR2 YSLEER. This CDR3 has 15 residues. CDR3 loop: CASSQWPGPNYEQYF. For the CDR3, the DNA is TGCGCCAGCAGCCAATGGCCGGGCCCTAACTACGAGCAGTACTTC.